This TCR beta chain was recovered during a study of blood T cell repertoires in COVID-19 (TCRdb year 2020). Turning to the overall study: Samples from collaborators originated in the United States, Italy and Spain and spanned both the acute and convalescent phases of COVID-19. The prospective study material was composed of cDNA or gDNA derived from T cells, B-cell-depleted T cells, or PBMCs. The dataset comprised deeply sampled blood TCRbeta repertoires from subjects exposed to, actively infected with, or recovered from COVID-19. The repertoires were released in a freely available public database intended as a resource for research on the immune response to SARS-CoV-2. Samples came from the ongoing ImmuneRACE study (first 160 participants) plus 1,254 subjects from 6 global collaborators. The sample metadata nearly always contained a de-identified subject ID, COVID-19 status, age in years and sex. Where available, HLA class I and class II types were obtained from metadata supplied by the sample provider rather than from assay-based typing. Results and caveats for the whole study, not just this receptor: The amount of clinical and demographic metadata varied by source and participant and was provided uncurated.

The germline V gene yields SGHAT for CDR1 and FQNNGV for CDR2. Trimming removed 6 bases from V and 7 bases from J; the gene matches leave 12 bases unexplained. The CDR3 has 16 amino acids, counting the end cysteine and phenylalanine. Of the read, only the CDR3 DNA is kept; its 48 bases are in frame from base 1. TCRbeta CDR3 regions were amplified from genomic DNA by means of the immunoSEQ Assay, a bias-controlled multiplex PCR. In the authors' own workflow: The number of nucleated cells in each sample was estimated by amplification of reference gene primers within the assay. To quantify the absolute abundance of each unique TCRbeta CDR3 rearrangement, sequence reads were collapsed and filtered. For each sample, productive Simpson clonality was calculated as the square root of Simpson's diversity index over productive rearrangements. TCRdb took over this immuneACCESS table, retaining in-frame rearrangements with V and J assigned. Such tables are incomplete; in checked studies, under half of the missing clones stem from an unresolved V gene, and the remainder is unexplained. Clonal size and the V and J genes are those of that table, whereas D and trimming came from the DNA. A total of around 190,000 clones appear in this sample, roughly four fifths of them only once. The top ten hold over 10% of the sample.

Whole blood was collected in K2EDTA tubes by collaborating institutions according to the institutions' own protocols. For TCRbeta analysis, collaborators shipped samples as frozen whole blood, isolated PBMCs, or DNA extracted from either of those sample types. In the case of this clone: The clone's antigen remains unknown. Nothing much larger sits one base from this clone, and base qualities are not available.

Recombination joined TRBV11-2 with TRBJ2-1; 10 middle bases align to TRBD2. The receptor comes from a woman aged 45 to 65 with acute or convalescent COVID-19. The sequencing input was peripheral blood. The CDR3 region: CASRPRVAGGFNEQFF. The DNA sequence follows: TGTGCCAGCAGGCCACGGGTAGCGGGAGGTTTTAATGAGCAGTTCTTC.